Listed below are T cell receptor beta chains from one sample, sequenced in a study of cytomegalovirus exposure and HLA in healthy donors. Profiling relied on immunoSEQ multiplex PCR, and the TCRdb table lists in-frame clones only, not all of them. The sample records 150,000 to 200,000 clones, around 72% being singletons. The sequencing input was PBMCs. The receptor set was obtained from a woman aged 45-59 years in good health and CMV-seropositive. The CDR3 runs from the conserved cysteine through the conserved F or W. D genes are given only for firm matches. Size is stated for part of the rows, as once, few or many counts, or as a class when the clone is expanded.

v_gene: TRBV9
j_gene: TRBJ1-2
d_gene: TRBD1
abundance: -
CDR3nt: TGTGCCAGCAGCGTGGGACAGGGGGCCGGGGACAGCTATGGCTACACCTTC
CDR3aa: CASSVGQGAGDSYGYTF

v_gene: TRBV7-2
j_gene: TRBJ2-3
d_gene: -
abundance: -
CDR3nt: TGTGCCAGCACCGCAACCCAGGGCGCAGATACGCAGTATTTT
CDR3aa: CASTATQGADTQYF

v_gene: TRBV11-3
j_gene: TRBJ2-1
d_gene: TRBD2
abundance: -
CDR3nt: TGTGCCAGCAGCCTGGGGGGAGGGCTATTCTTC
CDR3aa: CASSLGGGLFF

v_gene: TRBV5-1
j_gene: TRBJ2-3
d_gene: TRBD2
abundance: -
CDR3nt: TGCGCCAGCAGGCGACGGGAGGTAGCAGATACGCAGTATTTT
CDR3aa: CASRRREVADTQYF

v_gene: TRBV29-1
j_gene: TRBJ2-7
d_gene: TRBD1
abundance: -
CDR3nt: TGCAGCGTCTCACCGGGACAGGGGGCAATCGAGCAGTACTTC
CDR3aa: CSVSPGQGAIEQYF

v_gene: TRBV30
j_gene: TRBJ2-2
d_gene: -
abundance: -
CDR3nt: TGTGCCTGGAGTCCCTCTATTAGCCCCGGGGAGCTGTTTTTT
CDR3aa: CAWSPSISPGELFF

v_gene: TRBV9
j_gene: TRBJ2-2
d_gene: -
abundance: few
CDR3nt: TGTGCCAGCAGCCCCCTGGGGGGGAACACCGGGGAGCTGTTTTTT
CDR3aa: CASSPLGGNTGELFF

v_gene: TRBV6-1
j_gene: TRBJ1-1
d_gene: -
abundance: -
CDR3nt: TGTGCCAGCAGTGCACAGGAAGAGTATACTGAAGCTTTCTTT
CDR3aa: CASSAQEEYTEAFF

v_gene: TRBV6-1
j_gene: TRBJ1-2
d_gene: TRBD1
abundance: -
CDR3nt: TGTGCCAGCAGTATCGGTAAGGGGGCGATCTATGGCTACACCTTC
CDR3aa: CASSIGKGAIYGYTF

v_gene: TRBV6-1
j_gene: TRBJ2-5
d_gene: -
abundance: -
CDR3nt: TGTGCCAGCAGTGAATACAGGGAGGAGACCCAGTACTTC
CDR3aa: CASSEYREETQYF

v_gene: TRBV7-8
j_gene: TRBJ1-5
d_gene: -
abundance: -
CDR3nt: TGTGCCAGCAGCTTAGCGCTTGGGTCTGGACACCTTAGCAATCAGCCCCAGCATTTT
CDR3aa: CASSLALGSGHLSNQPQHF

v_gene: TRBV5-4
j_gene: TRBJ1-2
d_gene: TRBD1
abundance: once
CDR3nt: TGTGCCAGCAGCTCCCCGGGACAGGGGAGAAACACCTTC
CDR3aa: CASSSPGQGRNTF

v_gene: TRBV5-1
j_gene: TRBJ2-7
d_gene: -
abundance: -
CDR3nt: TGCGCCAGCAGCTTGGAATCAGGCTCCTACGAGCAGTACTTC
CDR3aa: CASSLESGSYEQYF

v_gene: TRBV15
j_gene: TRBJ2-3
d_gene: TRBD1
abundance: -
CDR3nt: TGTGCCACCAGCAGGGGGACAGCTAGCACAGATACGCAGTATTTT
CDR3aa: CATSRGTASTDTQYF

v_gene: TRBV11-1
j_gene: TRBJ2-7
d_gene: TRBD2
abundance: -
CDR3nt: TGTGCCAGCAGCTTTGGAGGGAGGGCGATAATCTACGAGCAGTACTTC
CDR3aa: CASSFGGRAIIYEQYF

v_gene: TRBV18
j_gene: TRBJ2-5
d_gene: TRBD1
abundance: -
CDR3nt: TGTGCCAGCTCACCCGACAGGGGGCCGCGAGAGACCCAGTACTTC
CDR3aa: CASSPDRGPRETQYF

v_gene: TRBV28
j_gene: TRBJ2-1
d_gene: -
abundance: -
CDR3nt: TGTGCCAGCAGTTTCGGGCGGGGATGGGGCAATGAGCAGTTCTTC
CDR3aa: CASSFGRGWGNEQFF